This T cell receptor beta chain was recorded in a study of blood T cell repertoires in COVID-19. TCRdb's copy holds only in-frame clones and misses some; the assay was immunoSEQ multiplex PCR. The sample shows around 230,000 clones, more than 70% of them seen only once. This CDR3 is built from 13 residues. CDR1 is MNHEY, CDR2 SMNVEV, per germline (reference sequence). J gave up 3 bases and V 6 bases, and 3 bases lay outside the gene matches. A single count supports this clone. Specimen: PBMCs or T cells enriched from blood (not recorded which). This TCR came from a woman in her 40s with acute COVID-19. V is TRBV27 and J is TRBJ2-7, with 9 positions matching TRBD1. CDR3 nucleotides: TGTGCCAGCAGCGAGACAGGGGGCTACGAGCAGTACTTC. Protein: CASSETGGYEQYF.